These 22 T cell receptor beta chains were all obtained from the same sample, sequenced in a study of prognosis after radiotherapy for stage I lung cancer (dated by TCRdb to the early 2020s). Sequencer: Illumina HiSeq 3000. Two rounds of multiplex PCR on genomic DNA were used to amplify the TCR beta CDR3 region. The first PCR round used primers specific to each TRBV and TRBJ gene, and the primer sequences were filed in Chinese patent CN105087789A. The raw public data were reprocessed by TCRdb itself: fastp quality trimming at Q25, MiXCR clonotype calling, in-frame beta chains only. Rows matching on CDR3 protein sequence are summarized as one entry with the most common DNA and genes. In all, the sample holds tens of thousands of distinct CDR3 sequences, and 35% to 55% of those were seen once. The top ten constitute approximately 15% of the sample. Sample: PBMCs, taken before or after stereotactic body radiation therapy (not recorded which). All receptors come from a donor over 45 with non-small cell lung cancer.

Comment on this clonotype: Its ends do not fully match the called genes, so a read error is possible. The chain combines TRBV4-3 with TRBJ2-2; no clear D gene. The CDR3 spans 15 residues. Germline assignment: CDR1 LGHNA and CDR2 YSLEER. The CDR3 nucleotides are TGCTCCAGTAGTCTCCACCTCAGCAACACCGGGGAGCTGTTTTTT. Amino acids: CSSSLHLSNTGELFF.

Note on this clonotype: A far larger clone is off by one base, so a read error is likely. Here the CDR3 DNA reads TGTGCCAGCATCGACTCCTACGAGCAGTACTTC. This gives the protein CASIDSYEQYF. The chain combines TRBV6-5 with TRBJ2-7; D remains unclear. Germline CDR1 is MNHEY and CDR2 is SVGAGI. V gave up 7 bases and J gave up 0 bases, with 4 bases separating them. This CDR3 comprises 11 residues.

This clonotype was seen ten or more times. The chain has TRBV28 and TRBJ2-3; D gene uncertain. This CDR3 has 13 residues. Trimming removed 1 base from V and 5 bases from J, with 7 bases in between. The V gene's germline CDR1 is MDHEN and CDR2 SYDVKM. The CDR3 nucleotides read TGTGCCAGCAGTTTATTCGCAGGAGATACGCAGTATTTT. It encodes CASSLFAGDTQYF.

This clonotype was recorded many times. With only one base between it and a far larger clone, this is likely a read error. The chain couples TRBV6-4 to TRBJ2-1; the D is unclear. The V end was cut by 5 bases, the J end by 12 bases, with 11 bases between. Germline CDR1 MRHNA, CDR2 SNTAGT. The CDR3 consists of 11 residues. The CDR3 is CASSWLGGQFF. The CDR3 nucleotides read TGTGCCAGCAGTTGGTTGGGTGGGCAGTTCTTC.

This clonotype was counted many times. J is TRBJ2-7 and V is TRBV5-6; D is undetermined. The germline V gene has CDR1 SGHDT and CDR2 YYEEEE. V gave up 0 bases and J gave up 6 bases, with 4 bases separating them. CDR3 length equals 11 residues. The CDR3 DNA sequence: TGTGCCAGCAGCTTGGAGGTCGAGCAGTACTTC. This codes for CASSLEVEQYF.

In its sample, this clonotype was seen many times. The V and J genes are TRBV6-1 and TRBJ1-5; tentative D call: TRBD1 (5 bases). Germline V lookup: CDR1 MNHNS, CDR2 SASEGT. The CDR3 extends over 13 amino acids. V was trimmed by 8 bases and J by 5 bases, leaving 13 bases between them. As DNA, the CDR3 is TGTGCCAGCGGGGGGAGGGGAGATCAGCCCCAGCATTTT. Its translation: CASGGRGDQPQHF.

This clonotype is classed as medium-sized. The chain carries TRBV27 and TRBJ1-1; a weak D match, TRBD1 (5 bases). The CDR3 consists of 14 residues. Germline values: CDR1 MNHEY, CDR2 SMNVEV (reference sequence). V gave up 5 bases and J gave up 1 base, with 11 bases separating them. This CDR3 is CASSPDRKNTEAFF. Written as DNA, the CDR3 is TGTGCCAGCAGTCCTGACAGAAAGAACACTGAAGCTTTCTTT.

Many counts were recorded for this clonotype. V usage is TRBV7-9 and J usage is TRBJ2-7; tentatively, D is TRBD1 or TRBD2 (5 bases each). V dropped 0 bases and J dropped 1 base, with 13 bases sitting between them. The CDR3 loop spans 16 amino acids. Germline V gene sequence: CDR1 SEHNR, CDR2 FQNEAQ (reference sequence). CDR3: CASSLAQGRGSYEQYF. CDR3 nucleotides: TGTGCCAGCAGCTTAGCGCAGGGCCGAGGGTCCTACGAGCAGTACTTC.

This clonotype was seen repeatedly, ten times or more. This chain connects TRBV20-1 to TRBJ1-5, with D unresolved. The germline V gene encodes CDR1 DFQATT and CDR2 SNEGSKA (reference sequence). This CDR3 is 13 amino acids long. V was clipped by 6 bases and J by 3 bases, with 12 bases between them. The CDR3 DNA sequence: TGCAGTGCCGTCCGGGCCGTCAATCAGCCCCAGCATTTT. Amino acid sequence: CSAVRAVNQPQHF.

The rearrangement links TRBV28 to TRBJ2-2; D may be TRBD1 (6 bases). CDR1 MDHEN and CDR2 SYDVKM come from the germline V gene. The ends were cut back, 5 bases at V and 4 bases at J, with 11 bases in the middle. The CDR3 totals 14 residues. The CDR3 region is CASSLQGLTGELFF. The CDR3 DNA follows: TGTGCCAGCAGTCTACAGGGCCTCACCGGGGAGCTGTTTTTT.

Of note for this clonotype: This likely stems from a read error, as it lies one base from a far larger clone. The rearrangement links TRBV6-5 to TRBJ2-2, with 8 bases identical to TRBD1. V trimming: 5 bases; J trimming: 7 bases; junction bases outside the gene matches: 9. The CDR3 is 15 amino acids. The germline V gene encodes CDR1 MNHEY and CDR2 SVGAGI. CDR3 amino acids: CASSISGQAVGELFF. The CDR3 bases are TGTGCCAGCAGTATATCGGGACAGGCGGTCGGGGAGCTGTTTTTT.

This clonotype was observed a single time. V usage is TRBV20-1 and J usage is TRBJ2-7; possibly TRBD1 for D (5 bases). Trimming shortened V by 3 bases and J by 7 bases, and 16 bases separated the two germline ends. CDR3 length: 13 residues. CDR1 is DFQATT, CDR2 SNEGSKA, per germline (reference sequence). The CDR3 bases are TGCAGTGCTAGTTATAGGGGAACGCGGGAGCAGTACTTC. It codes for CSASYRGTREQYF.

This clonotype was counted at least ten times. This sequence joins TRBV6-5 and TRBJ1-1; 7 nucleotides line up with TRBD1. Germline lookup yields CDR1 MNHEY and CDR2 SVGAGI. The CDR3 consists of 14 residues. V was pared by 4 bases and J by 1 base, with 3 bases of the junction left unmatched. This CDR3 is CASSSHRGNTEAFF. CDR3 bases: TGTGCCAGCAGTTCCCACAGGGGGAACACTGAAGCTTTCTTT.

The chain has TRBV3-1 and TRBJ2-1; 7 nucleotides line up with TRBD1. This CDR3 is 15 amino acids long. V gave up 1 base and J gave up 11 bases; unmatched junction bases: 11. From germline, CDR1 is LGHDT and CDR2 YNNKEL (reference sequence). CDR3 nucleotides: TGTGCCAGCAGCCAAGGGAGGACAGGCTCAATGAAGCAGTTCTTC. Encoded protein: CASSQGRTGSMKQFF.

The chain has TRBV25-1 and TRBJ1-6; the match to TRBD1 covers 8 bases. V trimming: 6 bases; J trimming: 0 bases; junction bases outside the gene matches: 4. Germline values: CDR1 MGHDK, CDR2 SYGVNS. The CDR3 contains 16 residues. In DNA form, the CDR3 reads TGTGCCAGCAGAAGGACAGGGAGCTCCTATAATTCACCCCTCCACTTT. Protein product: CASRRTGSSYNSPLHF.

The chain combines TRBV20-1 with TRBJ2-1; 12 bases are a match to TRBD2. This CDR3 region has 16 residues. V shed 2 bases and J 1 base; nucleotides not matched to a gene: 3. Looked up from germline, CDR1 is DFQATT and CDR2 is SNEGSKA (reference sequence). The CDR3 region is CSARRLAGASYNEQFF. The CDR3 nucleotides are TGCAGTGCTAGAAGACTAGCGGGAGCGTCCTACAATGAGCAGTTCTTC.

The chain uses TRBV6-1 and TRBJ2-7; D assignment may be TRBD1 or TRBD2 (5 bases each). The CDR3 is made up of 16 amino acids. Germline-derived CDR1 and CDR2 are MNHNS and SASEGT. Trimming shortened V by 8 bases and J by 1 base, and 21 bases separated the two germline ends. The CDR3 loop reads CASASLEGRVSYEQYF. DNA for the CDR3: TGTGCCAGCGCTAGCCTAGAGGGCAGGGTATCCTACGAGCAGTACTTC.

This clonotype counts as medium-sized. CDR3 sequence (DNA): TGTGCCAGCACCCCCGGGAGCCATGAGCAGTTCTTC. This gives the protein CASTPGSHEQFF. This chain links TRBV12-3 or TRBV12-4 with TRBJ2-1; tentatively, D is TRBD2 (6 bases). The CDR3 extends over 12 amino acids. Trimming left V 7 bases short and J 8 bases short, with 12 bases between.

Concerning this clonotype itself: At one of its ends the junction is not consistent with the germline gene, which may arise from a read error. V and J are TRBV6-2 or TRBV6-3 and TRBJ1-5; D is possibly TRBD1 (5 bases). The CDR3 spans 18 residues. From germline, CDR1 is MNHEY and CDR2 SVGEGT. The CDR3 reads CASSDSNKMGRSDQPHHF. The CDR3 region has the DNA TGTGCCAGCAGTGACTCGAATAAAATGGGGCGCAGTGATCAGCCCCATCATTTT.

This clonotype was observed at least ten times. V gene TRBV7-9 combines with J gene TRBJ2-6; D is possibly TRBD2 (6 bases). Trimming shortened V by 7 bases and J by 0 bases, and 13 bases separated the two germline ends. The CDR3 runs to 16 residues. CDR1 is SEHNR and CDR2 is FQNEAQ in the germline V gene (reference sequence). CDR3 loop: CASIRGGLSGANVLTF. As DNA, the CDR3 is TGTGCCAGCATCCGGGGAGGCCTCTCTGGGGCCAACGTCCTGACTTTC.

The rearrangement uses TRBV6-9 and TRBJ2-7, with 10 positions matching TRBD1. The CDR3 spans 18 residues. V lost 2 bases to trimming and J lost 4 bases; unmatched junction nucleotides: 14. Germline CDR1 MNHGY, CDR2 SVAAGI. In nucleotides, the CDR3 is TGTGCCAGCAGTTATCCCCAGACAGGGGGCGCGATGTTGTACGAGCAGTACTTC. It translates to CASSYPQTGGAMLYEQYF.

The chain employs TRBV19 and TRBJ2-5; D might be TRBD2 (5 bases). From germline, CDR1 is LNHDA and CDR2 SQIVND (reference sequence). The CDR3 is made up of 14 amino acids. V gave up 5 bases and J gave up 1 base, with 11 bases separating them. The chain's CDR3 is CASSADFGQETQYF. CDR3 DNA: TGTGCCAGTAGTGCGGACTTCGGCCAAGAGACCCAGTACTTC.